This T cell receptor beta chain comes out of a study of shared clonotypes between healthy human individuals (dated by TCRdb to about 2020). General notes on the study: Three men and two women, aged 18 to 49 years, made up the cohort. For each donor, three plates each were used for CD4 naive and CD4 memory, two plates were used for CD8 naive, and one plate was used for CD8 memory. The study deeply sequenced blood TCR repertoires of roughly five healthy adults to estimate repertoire size and the extent of clonotype sharing between individuals. To increase sequencing depth and limit assay-specific biases, different laboratories used diverse techniques to prepare libraries and sequence TCR repertoires. Leukapheresis yielded between about 0.85 and 9.5 billion PBMCs per donor. Broader findings and caveats from the paper: Incomplete sequencing was indicated by rarefaction of sorted-subset datasets, despite the large sequencing depth. Sampling was restricted to blood, and TCR repertoires in tissues likely differ from the TCR repertoires found in blood. Higher generation probabilities were observed for clonotypes shared by all four sorted-subset donors than for non-shared clonotypes. Estimated clonotype richness was generally larger for naive than for memory subsets. Because the study included only a small number of donors, the genetic and exposure-history diversity represented was limited. Based on pairwise subsampling, the degree of clonotype sharing among donors was expected to be affected by sequencing depth. About 4.5% of naive CD4, around 4% of naive CD8, approximately 2% of memory CD4, and approximately 0.39% of memory CD8 clonotypes were shared across several donors.

From cysteine to phenylalanine, the CDR3 is 15 amino acids long. The read is trimmed to its CDR3 DNA, 45 bases read in frame from base 1. The germline V gene encodes CDR1 LNHDA and CDR2 SQIVND (reference sequence). V loses 6 bases of germline sequence and J loses 3 bases, and the interval between the two ends is 15 bases. As for this clone: Its antigen specificity is not known. No much larger clone is present one base from it, and per-base qualities are unavailable.

The donors were healthy, HIV-negative adults who had no recently reported acute infections or vaccinations. All donors were Caucasian adults living in Nashville, Tennessee, USA. CD4+ T cells were enriched through magnetic negative selection, after which naive cells were positively selected on CD45RA and the remaining negative fraction served as the memory subset. Blood was obtained by leukapheresis, after which PBMCs were separated by Ficoll-Histopaque density gradient centrifugation and cryopreserved in liquid nitrogen vapor phase. Analytical flow cytometry was used to check the purity and quantity of every magnetically sorted T cell population. From each sorted fraction, genomic DNA was isolated and quantified by UV absorbance on a Nanodrop 2000c. TCR CDR3 regions were amplified from genomic DNA by multiplex PCR using the deep immunoSEQ assay. For each cell subset, the extracted genomic DNA was distributed evenly across all wells of several immunoSEQ 96-well plates, and each plate served as one replicate. For sorted subsets, approximately 190 ng of genomic DNA, equivalent to some 33,000 T cell genomes, went into each replicate PCR. Purified libraries were measured with a Qubit 3.0 fluorometer, size-checked on a Bioanalyzer 2100, and measured again with the KAPA Library Quantification kit. Every immunoSEQ 96-well plate was sequenced on a dedicated single-read 150-cycle Illumina NextSeq 550 flow cell. The published analysis was carried out like this. Because the immunoSEQ output included only junctional sequences and no quality scores, the filtering could not be the same as the filtering used for full-length reads. To assign V/J genes and CDR3, sequences were annotated using PyIR, a Python wrapper for IgBLAST v1.9, with IMGT germline references. Reads were filtered out if the reads had weak V/J assignments (E-value above 1e-6), no CDR3, stop codons, out-of-frame junctions, or ambiguous translated residues. V3J clonotypes were defined as sequences sharing an identical inferred V gene, J gene, and CDR3 amino acid sequence. The percentage overlap between two repertoires was calculated by dividing the number of shared unique clonotypes by the size of the smaller repertoire. Repertoire richness was assessed with RTK rarefaction, the Chao1 estimator, and Recon v2.1 estimates of unobserved clonotypes. Generation probabilities for all TCRbeta clonotypes obtained by the gDNA method from a few donors were computed using OLGA. TCRdb retrieved this table from immuneACCESS and kept in-frame rearrangements only. Not all clones are present; in checked studies, unresolved V genes account for under half, and no reason is known for the remainder. The V and J calls and clone size were taken over from that table, and D and trimming were inferred from the DNA. The sample has about 640,000 clones on record, less than 80% of them singletons. Jointly, the top ten make up approximately 1.8% of the sample.

This TCR came from a woman younger than 45 in good health. The sample taken for sequencing was memory CD4+ T cells sorted from blood. The sample's cell subset or site, from its label and the paper: CD45RA-negative fraction. This chain is built from TRBV19 and TRBJ2-1; no confident D gene assignment can be made. CDR3 reads: CASSVPGTRYNEQFF. In nucleotide form, the sequence is TGTGCCAGTAGCGTCCCAGGAACCCGCTACAATGAGCAGTTCTTC.